The 26 T cell receptor beta chains below were found in one sample sequenced in a study of blood T cell repertoires in COVID-19. Generated by immunoSEQ multiplex PCR, the TCRdb table keeps only in-frame clones and is missing some. Among 100,000 to 120,000 clones listed, around 85% were seen once. Sequenced sample: peripheral blood. All receptors come from a man over 45 with acute or convalescent COVID-19.

The chain is built from TRBV11-3 and TRBJ2-3; a weak D match, TRBD2 (5 bases). The CDR3 has 16 residues. Germline loops: CDR1 SGHNT, CDR2 YENEEA. Deletions cut 1 base from V and 4 bases from J, with 15 bases between. The CDR3 here is CASSLGHGDAADTQYF. The CDR3 nucleotides read TGTGCCAGCAGCTTAGGGCACGGGGATGCGGCAGATACGCAGTATTTT.

This chain links TRBV11-3 with TRBJ2-4; tentatively, D is TRBD1 (6 bases). V was clipped by 1 base and J by 2 bases, with 9 bases between them. Germline CDR1 and CDR2: SGHNT and YENEEA. The CDR3 contains 15 residues. The CDR3 nucleotides are TGTGCCAGCAGCTTAGGCACAGGGTCCAAAAACATTCAGTACTTC. It specifies CASSLGTGSKNIQYF.

The V call is TRBV28, the J call TRBJ1-6, with TRBD1 as a possible D gene (5 bases). Trimming cost V 7 bases and J 7 bases, with 14 bases left between them. The CDR3 runs 14 residues. Germline CDR1 and CDR2: MDHEN and SYDVKM. The CDR3 sequence: CASNPYWGNSPLHF. CDR3 DNA sequence: TGTGCCAGCAATCCATACTGGGGCAATTCACCCCTCCACTTT.

The rearrangement links TRBV24-1 to TRBJ1-2; no clear D. From germline, CDR1 is KGHDR and CDR2 SFDVKD. This CDR3 has 9 residues. V was clipped by 9 bases and J by 8 bases, with 6 bases between them. The CDR3 DNA reads as TGTGCCACCCCCGGGGGCTACACCTTC. It yields the protein CATPGGYTF.

This chain joins TRBV7-2 and TRBJ2-3, with D maybe TRBD1 (6 bases). The CDR3 contains 16 residues. Trimming took off 1 base at V and 5 bases at J, with 16 bases between the two ends. CDR1 and CDR2 from the germline V gene are SGHTA and FQGNSA. The CDR3 nucleotides are TGTGCCAGCAGCTTAGGGCTCTTGGTAGGGGGAGATACGCAGTATTTT. Amino acids: CASSLGLLVGGDTQYF.

This clone was detected a few times. The rearrangement links TRBV5-4 to TRBJ1-2, with 7 nucleotides matching TRBD1. Trimming took 1 base from V and 8 from J; bases not matched to a gene: 5. CDR1 is SGHNT and CDR2 is YYREEE in the germline V gene (reference sequence). This CDR3 contains 13 residues. The CDR3 sequence: CASSLTGVEGYTF. DNA of the CDR3: TGTGCCAGCAGCTTGACAGGGGTCGAAGGCTACACCTTC. The whole variable domain, remainder taken from reference TRBV5-4 and TRBJ1-2, is ETGVTQSPTHLIKTRGQQVTLRCSSQSGHNTVSWYQQALGQGPQFIFQYYREEENGRGNFPPRFSGLQFPNYSSELNVNALELDDSALYLCASSLTGVEGYTFGSGTRLTVV.

The rearrangement links TRBV10-3 to TRBJ2-7, with D hard to call. Germline V gene data show CDR1 as ENHRY and CDR2 as SYGVKD. CDR3 length equals 13 residues. The V end was cut by 3 bases, the J end by 0 bases, with 6 bases between. The DNA of the CDR3 is TGTGCCATCAGTGACCGGAGCTCCTACGAGCAGTACTTC. This codes for CAISDRSSYEQYF.

The chain employs TRBV7-8 and TRBJ1-1; 7 nucleotides match TRBD1. The J segment lost 3 bases and the V segment lost 4 bases, leaving 2 bases of the junction unmatched. The germline gives CDR1 SGHVS, CDR2 FQNEAQ. This CDR3 has 13 residues. The CDR3 loop reads CASSYRGDTEAFF. Here the CDR3 DNA reads TGTGCCAGCAGCTACAGGGGAGACACTGAAGCTTTCTTT.

The gene calls are TRBV30 and TRBJ1-2, with 10 bases identical to TRBD1. The length of the CDR3 is 14 residues. J was trimmed by 6 bases and V by 2 bases; bases with no gene match: 6. The germline CDR1 and CDR2 sequences are GTSNPN and SVGIG (reference sequence). Here the CDR3 reads CAWSRDRGRNGYTF. The CDR3 DNA reads as TGTGCCTGGAGTCGGGACAGGGGACGAAATGGCTACACCTTC.

This chain connects TRBV30 to TRBJ2-7; D ambiguous. The CDR3 length is 11 residues. CDR1 is GTSNPN and CDR2 is SVGIG in the germline V gene (reference sequence). V lost 1 base and J 4 bases, leaving 5 bases between the germline ends. The CDR3 DNA sequence: TGTGCCTGGAGTGCGCGATACGAGCAGTACTTC. Its protein product is CAWSARYEQYF.

This chain connects TRBV12-3 or TRBV12-4 to TRBJ1-2; D not certain. The CDR3 loop spans 13 amino acids. With 2 bases removed from V and 5 bases from J, the gap between germline ends came to 9 bases. The CDR3 nucleotides read TGTGCCAGCAGTTTACAGGCAGCTTATGGCTACACCTTC. It encodes CASSLQAAYGYTF.

Concerning this clone itself: Different DNA sequences within this sample yield the same CDR3. The chain carries TRBV5-1 and TRBJ1-2, with D uncertain. V was shortened by 0 bases and J by 2 bases, with 5 bases between the two germline ends. Germline values: CDR1 SGHRS, CDR2 YFSETQ. This CDR3 has 13 residues. The CDR3 here is CASSLAGNYGYTF. The CDR3 DNA reads TGCGCCAGCAGCTTGGCGGGGAACTATGGCTACACCTTC.

The table lists this clone with a few counts. The chain combines TRBV4-2 with TRBJ2-2; maybe TRBD1 (7 bases). Germline assignment: CDR1 LGHNA and CDR2 YNFKEQ. CDR3 length equals 16 residues. The V and J ends lost 3 bases and 7 bases respectively, with 18 bases between them. CDR3 in DNA: TGTGCCAGCAGCCAGTCTGGACAGGACTACGGCGGGGAGCTGTTTTTT. It translates to CASSQSGQDYGGELFF.

This clone has only one observation. The CDR3 coding sequence is TGTGCCAGCAGCTTAAGGGGGGACGGATACACCGGGGAGCTGTTTTTT. It yields the protein CASSLRGDGYTGELFF. The chain combines TRBV7-3 with TRBJ2-2; D is perhaps TRBD2 (6 bases). This CDR3 contains 16 residues. Germline-derived CDR1 and CDR2 are SGHTA and FQGTGA. The ends were cut back, 1 base at V and 3 bases at J, with 12 bases in the middle. The full variable domain, its missing parts supplied by reference TRBV7-3 and TRBJ2-2, is GAGVSQTPSNKVTEKGKYVELRCDPISGHTALYWYRQSLGQGPEFLIYFQGTGAADDSGLPNDRFFAVRPEGSVSTLKIQRTERGDSAVYLCASSLRGDGYTGELFFGEGSRLTVL.

This clone appeared a single time. The rearrangement links TRBV14 to TRBJ2-7, with D unresolved. The CDR3 runs to 14 residues. Trimming shortened V by 4 bases and J by 3 bases, and 13 bases separated the two germline ends. Germline values: CDR1 SGHDN, CDR2 FVKESK. The CDR3 DNA follows: TGTGCCAGCAGCCCCCTTGTTTCAGGCTACGAGCAGTACTTC. The encoded protein is CASSPLVSGYEQYF.

The chain is built from TRBV5-6 and TRBJ2-3, with 8 bases matching TRBD2. The ends lost 4 bases at V and 4 bases at J; junction bases unmatched: 14. This CDR3 contains 17 residues. The germline V gene has CDR1 SGHDT and CDR2 YYEEEE. The CDR3: CASSPRWGRGEADTQYF. The CDR3 coding sequence is TGTGCCAGCAGCCCCCGGTGGGGGCGGGGGGAGGCAGATACGCAGTATTTT.

The CDR3 DNA follows: TGTGCCAGTAGTATAAGCGGGGGCTCTGGGGCCAACGTCCTGACTTTC. Its protein product is CASSISGGSGANVLTF. This chain links TRBV19 with TRBJ2-6, with 8 bases that match TRBD2. This CDR3 is 16 amino acids long. Germline CDR1 is LNHDA and CDR2 is SQIVND (reference sequence). The trim removed 2 bases at V and 0 bases at J, leaving 0 bases unmatched.

This chain uses TRBV28 with TRBJ2-2, with D hard to call. The CDR3 has 14 amino acids. The ends were cut back, 7 bases at V and 5 bases at J, with 14 bases in the middle. Germline values: CDR1 MDHEN, CDR2 SYDVKM. The CDR3 spells CASKRGERTGELFF. CDR3 bases: TGTGCCAGCAAACGAGGAGAAAGGACCGGGGAGCTGTTTTTT.

This chain joins TRBV9 and TRBJ1-1, with 9 bases lining up with TRBD1. The V gene end was trimmed by 3 bases and the J gene end by 1 base; junction bases not matched to a gene: 4. The length of the CDR3 is 15 residues. CDR1 and CDR2 (germline): SGDLS, YYNGEE. The CDR3 DNA reads as TGTGCCAGCAGCGATCCACAGGGGGCGAACACTGAAGCTTTCTTT. Translated, it gives CASSDPQGANTEAFF.

The chain uses TRBV28 and TRBJ1-2, with 7 bases that match TRBD1. The V gene's germline CDR1 is MDHEN and CDR2 SYDVKM. The ends lost 2 bases at V and 3 bases at J; junction bases unmatched: 6. The CDR3 consists of 15 residues. CDR3 region: CASSLDRDSHYGYTF. The CDR3 DNA reads TGTGCCAGCAGTTTAGACCGGGACAGTCACTATGGCTACACCTTC.

The chain has TRBV27 and TRBJ1-1; 11 nucleotides match TRBD1. The germline V gene has CDR1 MNHEY and CDR2 SMNVEV (reference sequence). The CDR3 sequence is 15 residues long. V shed 5 bases, J shed 4 bases, and the junction held 6 bases outside the gene matches. The chain's CDR3 is CASSPGTGGTTEAFF. CDR3 nucleotides: TGTGCCAGCAGTCCGGGGACAGGGGGGACCACTGAAGCTTTCTTT.

The V gene is TRBV19, the J gene TRBJ2-4, with 8 bases that match TRBD2. This CDR3 comprises 11 residues. Germline V gene sequence: CDR1 LNHDA, CDR2 SQIVND (reference sequence). V shed 11 bases, J shed 9 bases, and the junction held 6 bases outside the gene matches. CDR3 sequence: CASSGGGIQYF. The CDR3 nucleotides read TGTGCCTCGAGCGGGGGCGGCATTCAGTACTTC. Variable domain in full (rest from reference TRBV19 and TRBJ2-4): DGGITQSPKYLFRKEGQNVTLSCEQNLNHDAMYWYRQDPGQGLRLIYYSQIVNDFQKGDIAEGYSVSREKKESFPLTVTSAQKNPTAFYLCASSGGGIQYFGAGTRLSVL.

CDR3 bases: TGTGCCAGCAGCGTGGGTAGGGGCCTAAACACTGAAGCTTTCTTT. Amino acids: CASSVGRGLNTEAFF. This sequence joins TRBV11-2 and TRBJ1-1; a weak D match, TRBD1 (5 bases). Trimming took 5 bases from V and 2 from J, leaving 15 bases between them. The CDR3 consists of 15 residues. Germline V gene lookup returns CDR1 SGHAT and CDR2 FQNNGV.

The chain employs TRBV5-4 and TRBJ1-5, with TRBD1 matching over 7 bases. Germline loops: CDR1 SGHNT, CDR2 YYREEE (reference sequence). V shed 3 bases and J 7 bases; nucleotides not matched to a gene: 7. CDR3 length: 14 amino acids. CDR3 in DNA: TGTGCCAGCAGCTCAGGGGGTGGGAACCAGCCCCAGCATTTT. Residues: CASSSGGGNQPQHF.

The gene calls are TRBV2 and TRBJ1-5, with a possible D match to TRBD1 (5 bases). This CDR3 is 15 amino acids long. V lost 5 bases, J lost 4 bases, and 15 bases lay in between. The germline V gene has CDR1 SNHLY and CDR2 FYNNEI. The CDR3 sequence: CASSTSGSTNQPQHF. CDR3 DNA: TGTGCCAGCAGTACCTCAGGGTCGACAAATCAGCCCCAGCATTTT.

The chain recombines TRBV5-8 with TRBJ2-3, with 9 bases lining up with TRBD1. The V gene end was trimmed by 3 bases and the J gene end by 2 bases; junction bases not matched to a gene: 4. The CDR3 contains 15 residues. Germline values: CDR1 SGHTS, CDR2 YDEGEE. The CDR3 bases are TGTGCCAGCAGCTCGGACAGGGGCCTCACAGATACGCAGTATTTT. It codes for CASSSDRGLTDTQYF. The full variable domain, its missing parts supplied by reference TRBV5-8 and TRBJ2-3, is EAGVTQSPTHLIKTRGQQATLRCSPISGHTSVYWYQQALGLGLQFLLWYDEGEERNRGNFPPRFSGRQFPNYSSELNVNALELEDSALYLCASSSDRGLTDTQYFGPGTRLTVL.